This entry describes one TCR beta chain. This sample stems from a study of Ad26.COV2.S vaccination and SARS-CoV-2 variants. At the level of the study: Enrolled in COV1001, the donor was in the Ad26.COV2.S trial arm, which received the vaccine. Recipients of Ad26.COV2.S got it intramuscularly, once or twice 56 days apart.

Losses at the gene ends were 5 bases for V and 7 bases for J; bases not matched to a gene: 9. The germline V gene has CDR1 SGHRS and CDR2 YFSETQ. The CDR3 runs to 14 residues. Treatment given: some 19 received Ad26.COV2.S at low or high dose, single or two shots; 5 received placebo; per-sample allocation not given. Specimens were obtained on day 63 following the first vaccine or placebo injection. Assay: immunoSEQ multiplex PCR; the TCRdb copy retains only in-frame clones and omits some. Seen here are hundreds of thousands of clones, around 87% observed once, and the top ten hold around 3%. The chain recombines TRBV5-1 with TRBJ1-2, with TRBD1 matching 9 bases. Sample: peripheral blood, taken in a trial of Ad26.COV2.S vaccine versus placebo. This sequence originates from a person aged 18-65 years who received the Ad26.COV2.S COVID-19 vaccine or a placebo. The CDR3 spells CASREGTGIPGYTF. CDR3 bases: TGCGCCAGCAGGGAGGGGACAGGGATTCCTGGCTACACCTTC.